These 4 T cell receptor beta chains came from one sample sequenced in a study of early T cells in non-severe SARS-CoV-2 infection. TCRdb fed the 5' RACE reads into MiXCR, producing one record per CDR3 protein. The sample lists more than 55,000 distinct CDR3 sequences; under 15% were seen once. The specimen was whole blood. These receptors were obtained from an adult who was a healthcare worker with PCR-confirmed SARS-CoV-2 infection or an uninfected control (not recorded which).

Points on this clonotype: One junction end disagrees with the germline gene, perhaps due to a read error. In DNA form, the CDR3 reads TGTGCCAGCAGTCTAGGTGGGGCTCTCCGCTTC. It yields the protein CASSLGGALRF. V is TRBV12-3 or TRBV12-4 and J is TRBJ2-7; weak D call: TRBD1 (5 bases). This CDR3 has 11 residues.

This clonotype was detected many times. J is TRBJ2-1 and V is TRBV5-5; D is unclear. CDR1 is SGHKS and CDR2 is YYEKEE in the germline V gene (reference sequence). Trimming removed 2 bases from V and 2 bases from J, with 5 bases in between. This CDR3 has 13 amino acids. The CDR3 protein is CASSFWTYNEQFF. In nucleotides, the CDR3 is TGTGCCAGCAGCTTCTGGACCTACAATGAGCAGTTCTTC.

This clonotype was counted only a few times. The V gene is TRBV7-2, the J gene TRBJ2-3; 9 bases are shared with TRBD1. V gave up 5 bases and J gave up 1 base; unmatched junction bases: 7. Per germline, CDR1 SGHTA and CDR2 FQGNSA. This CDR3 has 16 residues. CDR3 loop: CASSAGTGYGTDTQYF. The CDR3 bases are TGTGCCAGCAGCGCTGGGACAGGGTACGGCACAGATACGCAGTATTTT. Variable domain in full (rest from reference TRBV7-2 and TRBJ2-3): GAGVSQSPSNKVTEKGKDVELRCDPISGHTALYWYRQSLGQGLEFLIYFQGNSAPDKSGLPSDRFSAERTGGSVSTLTIQRTQQEDSAVYLCASSAGTGYGTDTQYFGPGTRLTVL.

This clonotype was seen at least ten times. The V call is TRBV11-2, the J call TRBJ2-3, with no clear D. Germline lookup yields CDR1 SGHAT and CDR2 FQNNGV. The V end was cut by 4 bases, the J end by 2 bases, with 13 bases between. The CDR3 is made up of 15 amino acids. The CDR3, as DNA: TGTGCCAGCAGCTGGCAAGGGCTACCCACAGATACGCAGTATTTT. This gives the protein CASSWQGLPTDTQYF.